This TCR beta chain was identified during a study of a mutant IDH1 vaccine in newly diagnosed glioma. Clones were sequenced by immunoSEQ multiplex PCR, and TCRdb holds only the in-frame ones, with some missing. The data show roughly 120,000 clones, with around three quarters seen just once and 5.5% held by the top ten. Germline V gives CDR1 MNHEY, CDR2 SVGAGI. This CDR3 is built from 15 residues. The V and J ends lost 5 bases and 7 bases, in that order; junction bases with no gene match: 7. About this clone itself: Antigen specificity is unknown.

Time point reported: week 11, during vaccination. All doses held 300 ug of mutant IDH1 20-mer peptide, with topical imiquimod. This chain connects TRBV6-5 to TRBJ2-2; 10 bases align to TRBD2. The source is a man between 40 and 49 years old with glioma. Sequences were derived from PBMCs, sampled from a glioma patient whose treatment included an IDH1 peptide vaccine. The CDR3 protein is CASSLPSGGNGELFF. The CDR3 region has the DNA TGTGCCAGCAGTCTACCTAGCGGGGGAAACGGGGAGCTGTTTTTT.